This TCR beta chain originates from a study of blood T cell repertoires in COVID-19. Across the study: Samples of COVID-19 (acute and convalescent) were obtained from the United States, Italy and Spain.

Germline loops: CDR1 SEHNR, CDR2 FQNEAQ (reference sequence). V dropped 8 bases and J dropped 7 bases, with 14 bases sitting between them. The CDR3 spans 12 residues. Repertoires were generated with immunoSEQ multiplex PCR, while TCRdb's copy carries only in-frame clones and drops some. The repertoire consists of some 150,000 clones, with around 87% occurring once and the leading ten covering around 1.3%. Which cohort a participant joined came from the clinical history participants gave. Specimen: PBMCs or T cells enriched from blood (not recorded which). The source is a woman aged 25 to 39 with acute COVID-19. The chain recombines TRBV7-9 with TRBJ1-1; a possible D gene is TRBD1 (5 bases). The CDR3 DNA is TGTGCCAGCCGATATGGGGCAGATGAAGCTTTCTTT. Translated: CASRYGADEAFF.